The 7 T cell receptor beta chains below come from one sample, sequenced in a study of blood T cell repertoires in COVID-19. The method was immunoSEQ multiplex PCR; TCRdb's version includes in-frame clones alone and lacks a portion of them. The sample records about 55,000 clones, approximately 80% being singletons. Sequencing was carried out using peripheral blood. The receptors were sampled from a human donor in a cohort sampled during active or convalescent COVID-19.

The chain carries TRBV29-1 and TRBJ2-3, with 8 positions matching TRBD1. V shed 8 bases, J shed 7 bases, and the junction held 8 bases outside the gene matches. Germline CDR1 reads SQVTM; CDR2 reads ANQGSEA. The CDR3 consists of 12 residues. CDR3 bases: TGCAGCTCCCTGGACAGGGCGAATACGCAGTATTTT. It translates to CSSLDRANTQYF.

The gene calls are TRBV15 and TRBJ1-3; 9 bases align to TRBD1. CDR1 LNHNV and CDR2 YYDKDF come from the germline V gene (reference sequence). The CDR3 totals 14 residues. The junction had 5 bases not matched to a gene; V was cut back by 8 bases and J by 3 bases. The CDR3 sequence is CATAQGADGNTIYF. The CDR3 DNA reads as TGTGCCACCGCACAGGGGGCGGATGGAAACACCATATATTTT.

The chain uses TRBV6-2 or TRBV6-3 and TRBJ2-7; 7 nucleotides match TRBD2. Germline V gene data show CDR1 as MNHEY and CDR2 as SVGEGT. The CDR3 length is 16 residues. Trimming took 5 bases from V and 0 from J; bases not matched to a gene: 10. For the CDR3, the DNA is TGTGCCAGCAGTCCCCAGCTAGCGGACCTCTCCTACGAGCAGTACTTC. It specifies CASSPQLADLSYEQYF.

The chain recombines TRBV7-2 with TRBJ2-7, with 9 bases identical to TRBD1. Per germline, CDR1 SGHTA and CDR2 FQGNSA. After removal of 5 bases from V and 2 bases from J, the junction contained 10 bases not matched to a gene. CDR3 length: 16 amino acids. CDR3: CASSPTLDRGPYEQYF. CDR3 DNA sequence: TGTGCCAGCAGCCCCACCCTGGACAGGGGTCCCTACGAGCAGTACTTC.

The rearrangement uses TRBV14 and TRBJ1-1; no reliable D call. The CDR3 is made up of 12 amino acids. The V gene's germline CDR1 is SGHDN and CDR2 FVKESK. With 3 bases removed from V and 6 bases from J, the gap between germline ends came to 8 bases. The DNA for the CDR3 is TGTGCCAGCAGCCACAGGTGGGCTGAAGCTTTCTTT. Translated: CASSHRWAEAFF. Together with reference TRBV14 and TRBJ1-1, the CDR3 gives the full variable domain: EAGVTQFPSHSVIEKGQTVTLRCDPISGHDNLYWYRRVMGKEIKFLLHFVKESKQDESGMPNNRFLAERTGGTYSTLKVQPAELEDSGVYFCASSHRWAEAFFGQGTRLTVV.

A remark on this clone: Mismatch with germline at one junction end may stem from a read error. The chain couples TRBV24-1 to TRBJ2-7, with D maybe TRBD1 (6 bases). Germline-derived CDR1 and CDR2 are KGHDR and SFDVKD. CDR3 size: 15 residues. The CDR3: CATSDSTTGSSEQYF. CDR3 in DNA: TGTGCCACCAGCGATTCCACCACAGGGTCCAGCGAGCAGTACTTC.

The V gene is TRBV27, the J gene TRBJ2-2, with TRBD1 matching over 9 bases. J lost 5 bases, V lost 5 bases, and 9 bases had no gene match. The CDR3 has 16 residues. Germline V CDR1 and CDR2: MNHEY, SMNVEV (reference sequence). CDR3 DNA sequence: TGTGCCAGCAGTACCCGGGACAGGGCGGGAACCGGGGAGCTGTTTTTT. Encoded protein: CASSTRDRAGTGELFF.